This is a list of T cell receptor beta chains from one sample in a study of cytomegalovirus exposure and HLA in healthy donors. TCRdb's table, derived via immunoSEQ multiplex PCR, lists solely in-frame clones and lacks some. The sample comprises 100,000 to 150,000 clones, 72% of which are singletons, and approximately 3.8% rests with the top ten. Sequencing was performed on PBMCs. Receptor source: a man aged 25 to 40 in good health and CMV-seronegative. Both conserved end residues are part of each CDR3. The D gene is left open where the match is weak. Size is omitted from some rows. Given values are once, few, many or a class for expanded clones.

clone size: .; J gene: TRBJ2-7; V gene: TRBV4-1; D gene: TRBD2; CDR3 DNA: TGCGCCAGCAGCCAAGATCGCGGGGGGGCCTCCTACGAGCAGTACTTC; CDR3 protein: CASSQDRGGASYEQYF
clone size: .; J gene: TRBJ1-2; V gene: TRBV10-2; D gene: .; CDR3 DNA: TGCGCCAGCAGTGCAAGGGGTTATGGCTACACCTTC; CDR3 protein: CASSARGYGYTF
clone size: .; J gene: TRBJ2-1; V gene: TRBV29-1; D gene: .; CDR3 DNA: TGCAGCGTTGATACGGGAATCGACAATGAGCAGTTCTTC; CDR3 protein: CSVDTGIDNEQFF
clone size: few; J gene: TRBJ1-5; V gene: TRBV27; D gene: TRBD1; CDR3 DNA: TGTGCCAGCAAATCCGGGACAGCAGGCGATCAGCCCCAGCATTTT; CDR3 protein: CASKSGTAGDQPQHF
clone size: .; J gene: TRBJ1-1; V gene: TRBV6-5; D gene: .; CDR3 DNA: TGTGCCAGCAGGGCGGGGATATATATGAACACTGAAGCTTTCTTT; CDR3 protein: CASRAGIYMNTEAFF
clone size: once; J gene: TRBJ2-3; V gene: TRBV9; D gene: .; CDR3 DNA: TGTGCCAGCAGCGTAGACGCAGGAAAAGGCACAGATACGCAGTATTTT; CDR3 protein: CASSVDAGKGTDTQYF
clone size: .; J gene: TRBJ2-5; V gene: TRBV5-1; D gene: TRBD2; CDR3 DNA: TGCGCCAGCAGCTCGACTAGCGGGGGTGAGACCCAGTACTTC; CDR3 protein: CASSSTSGGETQYF
clone size: few; J gene: TRBJ1-1; V gene: TRBV6-5; D gene: .; CDR3 DNA: TGTGCCAGCAAACCCCGGTCTCCTAAGAACACTGAAGCTTTCTTT; CDR3 protein: CASKPRSPKNTEAFF
clone size: .; J gene: TRBJ2-7; V gene: TRBV5-7; D gene: .; CDR3 DNA: TGTGCCAGCAGCTTAACGACAGTTCTTACCTACGAGCAGTACTTC; CDR3 protein: CASSLTTVLTYEQYF
clone size: .; J gene: TRBJ2-7; V gene: TRBV11-2; D gene: .; CDR3 DNA: TGTGCCAGCAGCTTATCGTGGGCCGAGCAGTACTTC; CDR3 protein: CASSLSWAEQYF
clone size: once; J gene: TRBJ2-3; V gene: TRBV9; D gene: .; CDR3 DNA: TGTGCCAGCAGCGCGCTTACAGGGATCCCAGATACGCAGTATTTT; CDR3 protein: CASSALTGIPDTQYF
clone size: .; J gene: TRBJ2-7; V gene: TRBV2; D gene: .; CDR3 DNA: TGTGCCAGTAAATCCGGGGGCTACGAGCAGTACTTC; CDR3 protein: CASKSGGYEQYF
clone size: .; J gene: TRBJ1-2; V gene: TRBV5-4; D gene: TRBD1; CDR3 DNA: TGTGCCAGCAGCTGGGACAGGTCGGTATATGGCTACACCTTC; CDR3 protein: CASSWDRSVYGYTF
clone size: .; J gene: TRBJ2-7; V gene: TRBV27; D gene: TRBD1; CDR3 DNA: TGTGCCAGCAGTTTATCCCCAGGGGGCGCATCCTACGAGCAGTACTTC; CDR3 protein: CASSLSPGGASYEQYF
clone size: .; J gene: TRBJ1-6; V gene: TRBV19; D gene: TRBD1; CDR3 DNA: TGTGCCAGTAGTATAAGGGACAGTCAGGATTCACCCCTCCACTTT; CDR3 protein: CASSIRDSQDSPLHF
clone size: .; J gene: TRBJ2-1; V gene: TRBV4-1; D gene: TRBD1; CDR3 DNA: TGCGCCAGCAGCCAAGGGGACAGTTACAATGAGCAGTTCTTC; CDR3 protein: CASSQGDSYNEQFF
clone size: .; J gene: TRBJ1-6; V gene: TRBV27; D gene: TRBD1; CDR3 DNA: TGTGCCAGCAGTTGGGACAGAAAGACACCCCTCCACTTT; CDR3 protein: CASSWDRKTPLHF
clone size: .; J gene: TRBJ1-1; V gene: TRBV7-9; D gene: .; CDR3 DNA: TGTGCCAGCAGCTTAGCGCAGTTGAACACTGAAGCTTTCTTT; CDR3 protein: CASSLAQLNTEAFF
clone size: once; J gene: TRBJ2-5; V gene: TRBV5-5; D gene: TRBD2; CDR3 DNA: TGTGCCAGCAGCTCCGGACTAGCGGGGGTACTGTACCAAGAGACCCAGTACTTC; CDR3 protein: CASSSGLAGVLYQETQYF
clone size: .; J gene: TRBJ2-1; V gene: TRBV5-1; D gene: TRBD2; CDR3 DNA: TGCGCCAGCAGCTTGGTGGGGACTAGCGGCAATGAGCAGTTCTTC; CDR3 protein: CASSLVGTSGNEQFF
clone size: once; J gene: TRBJ1-5; V gene: TRBV5-6; D gene: .; CDR3 DNA: TGTGCCAGCAGCTTGGAGGGGGGGGGTGGCAATCAGCCCCAGCATTTT; CDR3 protein: CASSLEGGGGNQPQHF
clone size: .; J gene: TRBJ1-1; V gene: TRBV6-1; D gene: TRBD1; CDR3 DNA: TGTGCCAGCAGTGAAGGGCCCCCGGACAGGGTAGAACCTTTCTTT; CDR3 protein: CASSEGPPDRVEPFF
clone size: few; J gene: TRBJ1-6; V gene: TRBV4-2; D gene: .; CDR3 DNA: TGTGCCAGCAGCCAACGGGGTCCCTATAATTCACCCCTCCACTTT; CDR3 protein: CASSQRGPYNSPLHF
clone size: few; J gene: TRBJ2-5; V gene: TRBV7-9; D gene: .; CDR3 DNA: TGTTCCAGCAAAACAGGGACATTTCCGTACCAAGAGACCCAGTACTTC; CDR3 protein: CSSKTGTFPYQETQYF
clone size: .; J gene: TRBJ1-1; V gene: TRBV5-4; D gene: .; CDR3 DNA: TGTGCCAGCAGCTTGGACAGGAACACTGAAGCTTTCTTT; CDR3 protein: CASSLDRNTEAFF
clone size: .; J gene: TRBJ2-5; V gene: TRBV6-1; D gene: .; CDR3 DNA: TGTGCCAGCAGCGCGGTACGGGGGGCGCTGGAGACCCAGTACTTC; CDR3 protein: CASSAVRGALETQYF
clone size: .; J gene: TRBJ2-3; V gene: TRBV18; D gene: .; CDR3 DNA: TGTGCCAGCTCACCGGAGGGAGATACGCAGTATTTT; CDR3 protein: CASSPEGDTQYF
clone size: .; J gene: TRBJ1-1; V gene: TRBV5-6; D gene: TRBD1; CDR3 DNA: TGTGCCAGCAGCGGAGGGACAGGGGATACGACTGAAGCTTTCTTT; CDR3 protein: CASSGGTGDTTEAFF
clone size: once; J gene: TRBJ2-3; V gene: TRBV5-1; D gene: .; CDR3 DNA: TGCGCCAGCACCGCGGTCCCGGACATTAGCACAGATACGCAGTATTTT; CDR3 protein: CASTAVPDISTDTQYF
clone size: once; J gene: TRBJ2-1; V gene: TRBV15; D gene: TRBD2; CDR3 DNA: TGTGCCACCAGCGAAGCGCCCGGGACTAGATCCAATGAGCAGTTCTTC; CDR3 protein: CATSEAPGTRSNEQFF
clone size: .; J gene: TRBJ2-1; V gene: TRBV5-5; D gene: .; CDR3 DNA: TGTGCCAGCAGCTGGACAAACTCGAACTACAATGAGCAGTTCTTC; CDR3 protein: CASSWTNSNYNEQFF
clone size: .; J gene: TRBJ1-1; V gene: TRBV6-5; D gene: .; CDR3 DNA: TGTGCCAGCAGCTCCCGAGGTGGGAACACTGAAGCTTTCTTT; CDR3 protein: CASSSRGGNTEAFF
clone size: .; J gene: TRBJ2-7; V gene: TRBV4-2; D gene: TRBD1; CDR3 DNA: TGTGCCAGCAGCCAAGGGGCCGGGACAGGATCCTACGAGCAGTACTTC; CDR3 protein: CASSQGAGTGSYEQYF
clone size: few; J gene: TRBJ2-1; V gene: TRBV10-3; D gene: .; CDR3 DNA: TGTGCCATCAGCGACAGGCCTTTTGACAATGAGCAGTTCTTC; CDR3 protein: CAISDRPFDNEQFF
clone size: once; J gene: TRBJ2-7; V gene: TRBV10-3; D gene: TRBD2; CDR3 DNA: TGTGCCATCAGTGATAGGGATAGCGGGGGATCCTACGAGCAGTACTTC; CDR3 protein: CAISDRDSGGSYEQYF
clone size: .; J gene: TRBJ1-1; V gene: TRBV27; D gene: .; CDR3 DNA: TGTGCCAGCAGTTTCAGGGGCTCAGAAGCTTTCTTT; CDR3 protein: CASSFRGSEAFF
clone size: .; J gene: TRBJ2-1; V gene: TRBV7-2; D gene: .; CDR3 DNA: TGTGCCAGCAGCTTAGATCCTCTAGCTAGAAATGAGCAGTTCTTC; CDR3 protein: CASSLDPLARNEQFF
clone size: few; J gene: TRBJ2-2; V gene: TRBV19; D gene: .; CDR3 DNA: TGTGCCAGTAGTCGGACACCTCCCGGGGAGCTGTTTTTT; CDR3 protein: CASSRTPPGELFF
clone size: .; J gene: TRBJ2-7; V gene: TRBV7-9; D gene: .; CDR3 DNA: TGTGCCAGCAGCTTAGTTACACTCGGAGTGCAGTACTTC; CDR3 protein: CASSLVTLGVQYF
clone size: .; J gene: TRBJ1-1; V gene: TRBV28; D gene: TRBD1; CDR3 DNA: TGTGCCAGCAGAAATTACAGGGGAGAGGCTGAAGCTTTCTTT; CDR3 protein: CASRNYRGEAEAFF
clone size: .; J gene: TRBJ2-3; V gene: TRBV19; D gene: TRBD2; CDR3 DNA: TGTGCCAGTAGTAAATTAGCGGGGGCAGATACGCAGTATTTT; CDR3 protein: CASSKLAGADTQYF
clone size: .; J gene: TRBJ1-1; V gene: TRBV18; D gene: .; CDR3 DNA: TGTGCCAGCTCAGGACAGTTGATGAACACTGAAGCTTTCTTT; CDR3 protein: CASSGQLMNTEAFF
clone size: .; J gene: TRBJ2-3; V gene: TRBV14; D gene: .; CDR3 DNA: TGTGCCAGCAGCCAAGATTGGTACACATCTAGCACAGATACGCAGTATTTT; CDR3 protein: CASSQDWYTSSTDTQYF
clone size: .; J gene: TRBJ1-2; V gene: TRBV7-9; D gene: TRBD1; CDR3 DNA: TGTGCCAGCAGCTTAGTTGGTCACAGGGGGCCTGGTGGCTACACCTTC; CDR3 protein: CASSLVGHRGPGGYTF
clone size: .; J gene: TRBJ2-2; V gene: TRBV30; D gene: .; CDR3 DNA: TGTGCCTGGAGGCAACGGGGATACACCGGGGAGCTGTTTTTT; CDR3 protein: CAWRQRGYTGELFF
clone size: .; J gene: TRBJ2-5; V gene: TRBV5-1; D gene: TRBD2; CDR3 DNA: TGCGCCAGCAGCTTGGCGCTAGCGGGGGTCAACCAAGAGACCCAGTACTTC; CDR3 protein: CASSLALAGVNQETQYF
clone size: .; J gene: TRBJ2-3; V gene: TRBV29-1; D gene: TRBD2; CDR3 DNA: TGCAGCGTCGAAGGCGGGGGGGGCTACGGCACAGATACGCAGTATTTT; CDR3 protein: CSVEGGGGYGTDTQYF
clone size: .; J gene: TRBJ1-1; V gene: TRBV5-6; D gene: .; CDR3 DNA: TGTGCCAGCAGGTTTCGACATTCAATGAACACTGAAGCTTTCTTT; CDR3 protein: CASRFRHSMNTEAFF
clone size: .; J gene: TRBJ1-6; V gene: TRBV4-1; D gene: .; CDR3 DNA: TGCGCCAGCAGCCAAGTTTGGCAGGGAAATTCACCCCTCCACTTT; CDR3 protein: CASSQVWQGNSPLHF
clone size: once; J gene: TRBJ2-2; V gene: TRBV10-3; D gene: TRBD2; CDR3 DNA: TGTGCCATCAGGAGAAAGAGCGGGGGGGGCGACACCGGGGAGCTGTTTTTT; CDR3 protein: CAIRRKSGGGDTGELFF
clone size: .; J gene: TRBJ2-7; V gene: TRBV29-1; D gene: TRBD1; CDR3 DNA: TGCAGCGTTGTTAAGAGGGACAGGGTCCGGTACGAGCAGTACTTC; CDR3 protein: CSVVKRDRVRYEQYF
clone size: .; J gene: TRBJ1-5; V gene: TRBV6-1; D gene: .; CDR3 DNA: TGTGCCAGCAGTGAAGCTCTGTTGACGGGAGGTAACAATCAGCCCCAGCATTTT; CDR3 protein: CASSEALLTGGNNQPQHF
clone size: .; J gene: TRBJ2-3; V gene: TRBV30; D gene: TRBD2; CDR3 DNA: TGTGCCTGGACTAGTAGCGGGGGCACAGATACGCAGTATTTT; CDR3 protein: CAWTSSGGTDTQYF
clone size: once; J gene: TRBJ2-5; V gene: TRBV5-4; D gene: .; CDR3 DNA: TGTGCCAGCAGCTTGGGCGGGATCTCACAGGAGACCCAGTACTTC; CDR3 protein: CASSLGGISQETQYF
clone size: .; J gene: TRBJ1-5; V gene: TRBV19; D gene: .; CDR3 DNA: TGTGCCAGTAGTATAGCGTACAGTAATCAGCCCCAGCATTTT; CDR3 protein: CASSIAYSNQPQHF
clone size: .; J gene: TRBJ2-5; V gene: TRBV5-1; D gene: .; CDR3 DNA: TGCGCCAGCAGCTTGACTCCGTTTGAGACCCAGTACTTC; CDR3 protein: CASSLTPFETQYF